The next 2 T cell receptor beta chains were all read from a single sample in a study of blood T cell repertoires in COVID-19. The table came from immunoSEQ multiplex PCR; TCRdb's copy has only in-frame clones and leaves some out. The sample carries approximately 240,000 clones, about 90% recorded once. Source material: PBMCs or T cells enriched from blood (not recorded which). Source of these receptors: a woman aged 18-30 years who had recovered from COVID-19.

The rearrangement links TRBV13 to TRBJ2-7; no definite D call. CDR1 and CDR2 from the germline V gene are PRHDT and FYEKMQ (reference sequence). The ends were cut back, 6 bases at V and 2 bases at J, with 14 bases in the middle. The CDR3 consists of 14 residues. CDR3 region: CASSSRAPPYEQYF. The CDR3 nucleotides are TGTGCCAGCAGTTCCCGAGCACCGCCCTACGAGCAGTACTTC.

V gene TRBV18 combines with J gene TRBJ1-1, with D perhaps TRBD1 (6 bases). V lost 5 bases and J lost 0, with 13 bases in between. Germline V lookup: CDR1 KGHSH, CDR2 LQKENI. This CDR3 comprises 15 residues. CDR3 nucleotide sequence: TGTGCCAGCTCAGGAATGGCAGGGGTGAACACTGAAGCTTTCTTT. This encodes CASSGMAGVNTEAFF.